Here is one TCR beta chain with its context. Its antigen is currently unknown. A read error may be the cause here, since a much bigger clone is one base away. This specimen belongs to a study of metastatic and nonmetastatic thyroid tumors. General study findings and limits: In both blood and tumor samples, TCR beta diversity was reported significantly higher for malignant than benign nodules.

All patients reached thyroid surgery having received no treatment beforehand. This CDR3 is 12 amino acids long. Germline V lookup: CDR1 SQVTM, CDR2 ANQGSEA. MiXCR reprocessed the PCR reads for TCRdb. This sample has approximately 25,000 clones, with 10% to 15% found just once. This chain links TRBV29-1 with TRBJ2-3; 7 bases fit TRBD2. The specimen was blood. This sequence originates from a female donor with papillary thyroid cancer or a benign thyroid nodule (not recorded which). Some clones in this sample may be carry-over from other donors' samples. The CDR3 is CSVGDYPDTRYF. The CDR3, as DNA: TGCAGCGTAGGGGACTACCCAGATACGCGGTATTTT.